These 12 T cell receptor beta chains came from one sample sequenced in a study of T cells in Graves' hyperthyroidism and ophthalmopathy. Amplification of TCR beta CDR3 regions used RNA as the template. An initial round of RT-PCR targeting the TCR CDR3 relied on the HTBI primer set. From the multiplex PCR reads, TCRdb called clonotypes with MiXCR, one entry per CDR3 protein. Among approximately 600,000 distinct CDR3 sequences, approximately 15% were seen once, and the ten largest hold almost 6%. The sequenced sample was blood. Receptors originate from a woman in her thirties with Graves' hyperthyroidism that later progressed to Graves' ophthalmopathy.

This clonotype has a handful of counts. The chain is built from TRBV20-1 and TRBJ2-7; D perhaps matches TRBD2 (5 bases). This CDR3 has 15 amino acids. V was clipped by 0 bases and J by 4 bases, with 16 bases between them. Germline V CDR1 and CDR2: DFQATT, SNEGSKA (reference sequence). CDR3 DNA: TGCAGTGCTAGAGACACGGGCGGAGGTCTTTACGAGCAGTACTTC. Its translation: CSARDTGGGLYEQYF.

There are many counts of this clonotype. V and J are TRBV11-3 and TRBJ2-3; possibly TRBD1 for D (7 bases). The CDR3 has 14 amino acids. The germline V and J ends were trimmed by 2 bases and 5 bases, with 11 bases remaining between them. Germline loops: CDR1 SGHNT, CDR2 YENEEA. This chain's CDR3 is CASSLNQGGDTQYF. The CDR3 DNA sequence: TGTGCCAGCAGCTTAAATCAGGGGGGAGATACGCAGTATTTT.

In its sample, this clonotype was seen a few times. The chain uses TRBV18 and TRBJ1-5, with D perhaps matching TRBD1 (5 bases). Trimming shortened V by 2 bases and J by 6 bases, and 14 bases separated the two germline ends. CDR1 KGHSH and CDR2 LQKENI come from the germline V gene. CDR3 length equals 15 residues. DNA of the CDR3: TGTGCCAGCTCACCAAATCAGGGCGGTAGTCAGCCCCAGCATTTT. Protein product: CASSPNQGGSQPQHF.

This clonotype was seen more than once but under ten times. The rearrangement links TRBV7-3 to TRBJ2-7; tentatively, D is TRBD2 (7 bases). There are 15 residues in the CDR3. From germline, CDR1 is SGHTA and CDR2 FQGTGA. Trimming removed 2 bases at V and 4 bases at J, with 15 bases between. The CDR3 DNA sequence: TGTGCCAGCAGCTTATCGGGGGGCGCTGGGTACGAGCAGTACTTC. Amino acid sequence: CASSLSGGAGYEQYF.

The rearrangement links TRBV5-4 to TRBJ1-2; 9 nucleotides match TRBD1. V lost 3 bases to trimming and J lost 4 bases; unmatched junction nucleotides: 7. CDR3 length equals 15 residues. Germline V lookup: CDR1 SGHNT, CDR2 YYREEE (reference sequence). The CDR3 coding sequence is TGTGCCAGCAGCTACGGACAGGGGTTTTTCTATGGCTACACCTTC. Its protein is CASSYGQGFFYGYTF.

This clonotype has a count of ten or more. The CDR3 sequence is CASSLEWGPHEQYF. The CDR3 DNA is TGCGCCAGCAGCTTGGAGTGGGGGCCGCACGAGCAGTACTTC. V and J are TRBV5-1 and TRBJ2-7, with a weak D call TRBD1 (6 bases). Germline V gene sequence: CDR1 SGHRS, CDR2 YFSETQ. The CDR3 contains 14 residues. Trimming stripped 0 bases from V and 5 bases from J, with 12 bases between.

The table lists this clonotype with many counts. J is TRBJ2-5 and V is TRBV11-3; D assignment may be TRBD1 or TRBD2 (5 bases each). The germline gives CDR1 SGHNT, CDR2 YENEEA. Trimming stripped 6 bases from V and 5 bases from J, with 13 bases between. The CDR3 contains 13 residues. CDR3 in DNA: TGTGCCAGCAGGGCAGGGCGGGCGGAGACCCAGTACTTC. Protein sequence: CASRAGRAETQYF.

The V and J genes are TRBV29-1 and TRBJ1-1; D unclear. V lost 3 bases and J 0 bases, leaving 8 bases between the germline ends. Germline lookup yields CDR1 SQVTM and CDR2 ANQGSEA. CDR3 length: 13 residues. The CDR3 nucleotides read TGCAGCGTTGAGACGGGTTTGAACACTGAAGCTTTCTTT. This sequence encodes CSVETGLNTEAFF. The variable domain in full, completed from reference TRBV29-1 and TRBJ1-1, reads SAVISQKPSRDICQRGTSLTIQCQVDSQVTMMFWYRQQPGQSLTLIATANQGSEATYESGFVIDKFPISRPNLTFSTLTVSNMSPEDSSIYLCSVETGLNTEAFFGQGTRLTVV.

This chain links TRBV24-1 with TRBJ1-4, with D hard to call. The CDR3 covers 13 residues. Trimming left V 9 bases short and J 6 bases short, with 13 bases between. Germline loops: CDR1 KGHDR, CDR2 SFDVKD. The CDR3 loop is CATSAPGDEKLFF. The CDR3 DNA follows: TGTGCCACCTCCGCACCGGGAGATGAAAAACTGTTTTTT.

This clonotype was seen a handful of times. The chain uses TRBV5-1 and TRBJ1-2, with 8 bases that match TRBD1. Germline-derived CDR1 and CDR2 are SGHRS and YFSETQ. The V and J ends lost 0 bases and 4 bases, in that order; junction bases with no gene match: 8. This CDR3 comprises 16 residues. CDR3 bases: TGCGCCAGCAGCTTGGAGGCAGGGGGCGTTGGCTATGGCTACACCTTC. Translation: CASSLEAGGVGYGYTF.

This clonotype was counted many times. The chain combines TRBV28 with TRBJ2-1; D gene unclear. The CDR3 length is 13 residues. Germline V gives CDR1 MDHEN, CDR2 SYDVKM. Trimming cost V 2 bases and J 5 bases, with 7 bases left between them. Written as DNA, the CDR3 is TGTGCCAGCAGTTTAGGCCAGCACAATGAGCAGTTCTTC. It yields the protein CASSLGQHNEQFF.

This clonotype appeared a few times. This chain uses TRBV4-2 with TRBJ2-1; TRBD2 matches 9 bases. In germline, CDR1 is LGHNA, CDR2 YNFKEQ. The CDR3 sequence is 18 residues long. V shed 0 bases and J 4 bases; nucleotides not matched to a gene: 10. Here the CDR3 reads CASSQDFSGSQTYNEQFF. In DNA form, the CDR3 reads TGTGCCAGCAGCCAAGATTTTAGCGGGAGTCAAACTTACAATGAGCAGTTCTTC.